This T cell receptor beta chain was obtained from a study of shared clonotypes between healthy human individuals. Turning to the study itself: The donor group consisted of a couple of women and a few men, aged 18 to 49.

J lost 3 bases, V lost 3 bases, and 26 bases had no gene match. Germline-derived CDR1 and CDR2 are SGHVS and FQNEAQ. The CDR3 sequence is 21 residues long. Regarding the study as a whole: Rarefaction indicated that sorted-subset sequencing remained incomplete although depth was large.

The naive CD8 fraction comprised CD45RO-negative cells positively selected for CCR7 and excluded terminally differentiated effector memory CD45RA+ cells. This table comes from immunoSEQ multiplex PCR, and its TCRdb copy is limited to in-frame clones, with some not included. The table has fewer than 1 million clones, roughly 96% seen once. With respect to this clone: Antigen: not known.

The receptor comes from a man aged 30 to 45 in good health. V usage is TRBV7-8 and J usage is TRBJ2-7, with 7 bases aligning to TRBD2. The sample taken for sequencing was naive CD8+ T cells sorted from blood. The CDR3 sequence is CASSFRASGRGIAGLNYEQYF. The CDR3 DNA follows: TGTGCCAGCAGCTTCCGAGCTTCCGGTCGGGGAATAGCGGGCCTCAACTACGAGCAGTACTTC.